These 27 T cell receptor beta chains were all obtained from the same sample, sequenced in a study of neurological immune-mediated disorders. TCRdb called the 5' RACE reads again in MiXCR, with one record for every CDR3 protein. The top ten hold roughly 25% of the sample, which has about 31,000 distinct CDR3 sequences, around 4% seen once. The sample comprised CD4+ T cells from blood. All receptors derive from a woman in her thirties or forties in good health.

This clonotype has a count of ten or more. The chain joins TRBV6-1 to TRBJ2-5, with 11 positions matching TRBD1. The ends lost 7 bases at V and 2 bases at J; junction bases unmatched: 9. CDR1 is MNHNS, CDR2 SASEGT, per germline. This CDR3 contains 16 residues. Here the CDR3 DNA reads TGTGCCAGCACGGACAGGGGGCGCGGTCTACAAGAGACCCAGTACTTC. It encodes CASTDRGRGLQETQYF.

Many counts were recorded for this clonotype. The chain is built from TRBV12-5 and TRBJ2-3, with 11 bases fitting TRBD2. J was trimmed by 2 bases and V by 0 bases; bases with no gene match: 13. The CDR3 extends over 20 amino acids. CDR1 and CDR2 from the germline V gene are LGHNT and FRNRAP. CDR3 DNA sequence: TGTGCTAGTGGTTTGGTAAAGCAAAAGACTAGCGGGGCCACCACAGATACGCAGTATTTT. Residues: CASGLVKQKTSGATTDTQYF.

This clonotype was seen many times. V and J are TRBV20-1 and TRBJ2-3; D might be TRBD1 (5 bases). Germline values: CDR1 DFQATT, CDR2 SNEGSKA (reference sequence). The CDR3 runs to 13 residues. Trimming left V 2 bases short and J 0 bases short, with 6 bases between. The CDR3 reads CSARRQSTDTQYF. CDR3 sequence (DNA): TGCAGTGCTAGAAGACAGAGCACAGATACGCAGTATTTT.

This clonotype was seen repeatedly, ten times or more. The genes are TRBV20-1 and TRBJ1-1, with a possible D match to TRBD1 (5 bases). The germline CDR1 and CDR2 sequences are DFQATT and SNEGSKA (reference sequence). Trimming took 3 bases from V and 5 from J, leaving 13 bases between them. CDR3 length: 13 amino acids. CDR3 amino acids: CSASYGKGTEAFF. DNA of the CDR3: TGCAGTGCTAGTTACGGGAAGGGGACTGAAGCTTTCTTT.

This clonotype has a count of ten or more. Written as DNA, the CDR3 is TGTGCCAGCAGTTTAGACTACGAGCAGTACTTC. Translating it yields CASSLDYEQYF. The chain is built from TRBV28 and TRBJ2-7; D is undetermined. The V gene lost 2 bases and the J gene lost 3 bases, with 2 bases spanning the gap. CDR1 is MDHEN, CDR2 SYDVKM, per germline. This CDR3 comprises 11 residues.

This clonotype was detected many times. The chain is built from TRBV12-3 or TRBV12-4 and TRBJ2-7; 9 nucleotides line up with TRBD2. The CDR3 covers 15 residues. V lost 3 bases to trimming and J lost 5 bases; unmatched junction nucleotides: 8. The CDR3 sequence is CASSFPERGANEQYF. In DNA, the CDR3 is TGTGCCAGCAGTTTCCCGGAGCGGGGGGCCAACGAGCAGTACTTC.

This clonotype was seen at least ten times. V and J are TRBV5-1 and TRBJ2-7, with TRBD2 matching 9 bases. Germline V gene lookup returns CDR1 SGHRS and CDR2 YFSETQ. V lost 3 bases and J lost 9; bases outside the gene matches: 4. The CDR3 is 12 residues long. The CDR3 DNA sequence: TGCGCCAGCAGCTCGCGGGAGGGCGGGCAGTACTTC. It is translated as CASSSREGGQYF.

This clonotype has a count of ten or more. The chain combines TRBV11-2 with TRBJ2-1; weak D call: TRBD2 (6 bases). CDR1 is SGHAT and CDR2 is FQNNGV in the germline V gene. The CDR3 spans 16 residues. Trimming removed 2 bases from V and 5 bases from J, with 16 bases in between. CDR3 sequence reads: CASSLRWLAKHNEQFF. CDR3 DNA: TGTGCCAGCAGCTTAAGGTGGCTAGCGAAACACAATGAGCAGTTCTTC.

This clonotype was observed many times. The rearrangement joins TRBV5-1 to TRBJ2-1; 9 bases map to TRBD1. V was clipped by 0 bases and J by 8 bases; unmatched bases: 0. CDR3 size: 13 residues. Germline assignment: CDR1 SGHRS and CDR2 YFSETQ. This CDR3 reads CASSLGQGDEQFF. CDR3 in DNA: TGCGCCAGCAGCTTGGGACAGGGGGATGAGCAGTTCTTC.

In this sample, this clonotype is medium-sized. This sequence joins TRBV9 and TRBJ2-7; D uncertain. The CDR3 totals 13 residues. Trimming cost V 4 bases and J 1 base, with 9 bases left between them. The germline CDR1 and CDR2 sequences are SGDLS and YYNGEE. The CDR3 sequence is CASSHDGSYEQYF. For the CDR3, the DNA is TGTGCCAGCAGCCACGACGGATCCTACGAGCAGTACTTC.

This clonotype showed up many times. This chain links TRBV5-6 with TRBJ1-2; D ambiguous. Germline CDR1 and CDR2: SGHDT and YYEEEE. V shed 2 bases and J shed 7 bases, with 15 bases lying between them. This CDR3 is built from 14 residues. The CDR3 DNA sequence: TGTGCCAGCAGCTTAGAAGGCAGGATTTTTGGCTACACCTTC. Encoded protein: CASSLEGRIFGYTF.

This clonotype is medium-sized. The chain has TRBV5-6 and TRBJ2-5, with D possibly TRBD2 on 6 matching bases. CDR3 length: 14 amino acids. The V end was cut by 7 bases, the J end by 4 bases, with 17 bases between. CDR1 SGHDT and CDR2 YYEEEE come from the germline V gene. The CDR3 is CASLRGGAGETQYF. CDR3 bases: TGTGCCAGCCTGCGCGGAGGGGCGGGAGAGACCCAGTACTTC. Supplemented by reference TRBV5-6 and TRBJ2-5, the full variable domain reads DAGVTQSPTHLIKTRGQQVTLRCSPKSGHDTVSWYQQALGQGPQFIFQYYEEEERQRGNFPDRFSGHQFPNYSSELNVNALLLGDSALYLCASLRGGAGETQYFGPGTRLLVL.

This clonotype appeared many times. The chain recombines TRBV29-1 with TRBJ1-1; D call uncertain. CDR3 length: 11 amino acids. Between the trimmed V and J ends, which lost 5 bases and 4 bases, there was a span of 8 bases. In germline, CDR1 is SQVTM, CDR2 ANQGSEA. CDR3 amino acids: CSVTTATEAFF. The CDR3 DNA reads as TGCAGCGTTACGACGGCCACTGAAGCTTTCTTT.

This clonotype was detected ten times or more. The chain has TRBV7-2 and TRBJ2-3, with 8 bases matching TRBD2. The germline V gene has CDR1 SGHTA and CDR2 FQGNSA. Trimming at V came to 8 bases and at J to 8 bases, leaving 12 bases not matched to a gene. There are 14 residues in the CDR3. The CDR3 DNA follows: TGTGCCAGCGGGTCCGGGACTAGGGCCTCTACGCAGTATTTT. As protein: CASGSGTRASTQYF.

This clonotype was seen ten or more times. V gene TRBV7-2 combines with J gene TRBJ2-5; 9 bases line up with TRBD2. Losses at the gene ends were 0 bases for V and 5 bases for J; bases not matched to a gene: 7. Germline CDR1 is SGHTA and CDR2 is FQGNSA. This CDR3 region has 16 residues. CDR3 in DNA: TGTGCCAGCAGCTTAGCGGGAGCGGGAGGAGGGGAGACCCAGTACTTC. Translated, it gives CASSLAGAGGGETQYF.

V and J are TRBV14 and TRBJ1-1; D is ambiguous. Germline CDR1 reads SGHDN; CDR2 reads FVKESK. The germline V and J ends were trimmed by 2 bases and 5 bases, with 9 bases remaining between them. This CDR3 is built from 13 residues. The chain's CDR3 is CASSQSSRTEAFF. CDR3 coding DNA: TGTGCCAGCAGCCAAAGTAGCAGGACTGAAGCTTTCTTT.

On this clonotype itself: A read error may be the cause here, since a much bigger clone is one base away. The V and J genes are TRBV5-5 and TRBJ2-2; 10 positions agree with TRBD1. Germline values: CDR1 SGHKS, CDR2 YYEKEE (reference sequence). The CDR3 length is 16 residues. The CDR3 DNA follows: TGTCCCAGCAGCTGGGGACAGGGGAGAAACACCGGGGAGCTGTTTTTT. Amino acid sequence: CPSSWGQGRNTGELFF.

This clonotype was recorded at least ten times. CDR3 sequence: CASSNGQNTEAFF. DNA for the CDR3: TGTGCCAGCAGCAATGGACAGAACACTGAAGCTTTCTTT. The chain is built from TRBV25-1 and TRBJ1-1; D perhaps matches TRBD1 (5 bases). V gave up 6 bases and J gave up 1 base, with 9 bases separating them. Germline loops: CDR1 MGHDK, CDR2 SYGVNS. The CDR3 contains 13 residues.

The chain links TRBV5-1 to TRBJ2-3, with 10 bases aligning to TRBD1. The length of the CDR3 is 17 residues. Germline V lookup: CDR1 SGHRS, CDR2 YFSETQ. The V segment lost 0 bases and the J segment 1 base; nucleotides outside the gene matches: 5. The DNA for the CDR3 is TGCGCCAGCAGCTTGGGACAGGGGGCCGGAGGCACAGATACGCAGTATTTT. Translated, it gives CASSLGQGAGGTDTQYF.

This clonotype was seen many times. J is TRBJ2-7 and V is TRBV12-3 or TRBV12-4; 14 positions agree with TRBD2. The CDR3 is made up of 17 amino acids. Unmatched junction bases numbered 4, after V lost 0 bases and J lost 3 bases. CDR3 in amino acids: CASSLATGTSGSYEQYF. CDR3 coding DNA: TGTGCCAGCAGTTTAGCGACCGGGACTAGCGGGAGCTACGAGCAGTACTTC.

This clonotype was seen ten or more times. The chain carries TRBV7-9 and TRBJ1-1; 9 positions agree with TRBD1. Germline V lookup: CDR1 SEHNR, CDR2 FQNEAQ (reference sequence). J lost 0 bases, V lost 4 bases, and 6 bases had no gene match. This CDR3 spans 16 amino acids. The CDR3 nucleotides are TGTGCCAGCAGCTCCCGGGACAGGGATCTGAACACTGAAGCTTTCTTT. This sequence encodes CASSSRDRDLNTEAFF.

This clonotype was observed at least ten times. The chain employs TRBV5-1 and TRBJ2-5, with TRBD2 as a possible D gene (6 bases). This CDR3 comprises 13 residues. The ends were cut back, 4 bases at V and 5 bases at J, with 12 bases in the middle. The germline V gene encodes CDR1 SGHRS and CDR2 YFSETQ. The DNA of the CDR3 is TGCGCCAGCAGCACCGGGGGTGGCGAGACCCAGTACTTC. Translating it yields CASSTGGGETQYF.

This clonotype came up many times. The chain is built from TRBV12-3 or TRBV12-4 and TRBJ1-1, with 8 bases that match TRBD1. The CDR3 covers 15 residues. The J segment lost 7 bases and the V segment lost 6 bases, leaving 13 bases of the junction unmatched. CDR3 sequence: CASSQPGTGRYEAFF. CDR3 coding DNA: TGTGCCAGCAGCCAGCCCGGGACAGGAAGGTATGAAGCTTTCTTT.

This clonotype showed up many times. The genes are TRBV5-1 and TRBJ2-5; possible D gene TRBD1, 6 bases. Trimming shortened V by 0 bases and J by 5 bases, and 17 bases separated the two germline ends. The CDR3 consists of 16 residues. Germline CDR1 and CDR2: SGHRS and YFSETQ. CDR3 in amino acids: CASSLVQGMGYETQYF. The CDR3 bases are TGCGCCAGCAGCTTGGTACAGGGTATGGGTTATGAGACCCAGTACTTC.

This clonotype came up many times. This chain joins TRBV5-1 and TRBJ2-1, with 14 bases fitting TRBD2. The CDR3 sequence is 18 residues long. V trimming: 7 bases; J trimming: 0 bases; junction bases outside the gene matches: 9. In germline, CDR1 is SGHRS, CDR2 YFSETQ. The CDR3 loop reads CASRTGLAGVRSYNEQFF. The CDR3 DNA follows: TGCGCCAGCCGAACGGGACTAGCGGGAGTTCGCTCCTACAATGAGCAGTTCTTC. Combining the CDR3 with reference TRBV5-1 and TRBJ2-1 gives the whole variable domain KAGVTQTPRYLIKTRGQQVTLSCSPISGHRSVSWYQQTPGQGLQFLFEYFSETQRNKGNFPGRFSGRQFSNSRSEMNVSTLELGDSALYLCASRTGLAGVRSYNEQFFGPGTRLTVL.

The rearrangement joins TRBV10-1 to TRBJ2-5; maybe TRBD1 (5 bases). V was pared by 3 bases and J by 7 bases, with 12 bases between. The germline gives CDR1 WNHNN, CDR2 SYGVQD (reference sequence). The CDR3 covers 13 residues. The CDR3: CASSDRARGTQYF. Here the CDR3 DNA reads TGCGCCAGCAGTGACAGGGCGCGTGGGACCCAGTACTTC.

This clonotype was counted at least ten times. CDR3 bases: TGCGCCAGCAGCTTGGTGGCAGGACTAACAGAGACCCAGTACTTC. It codes for CASSLVAGLTETQYF. The rearrangement joins TRBV5-1 to TRBJ2-5; perhaps TRBD2 as D (6 bases). This CDR3 spans 15 amino acids. Trimming pared 0 bases from V and 4 bases from J, leaving 13 bases between. The germline gives CDR1 SGHRS, CDR2 YFSETQ.